This passage covers 10 T cell receptor beta chains from one sample sequenced in a study of cytomegalovirus exposure and HLA in healthy donors. Both 60 Vbeta primers and 13 Jbeta primers went into the PCR. Libraries were prepared by immunoSEQ multiplex PCR; TCRdb keeps only in-frame clonotypes and omits some of them. The sample gives roughly 120,000 clones, more than 70% of which show up once; approximately 0.22% is in the top ten. The specimen was PBMCs. Source of these receptors: a man aged 45-65 years in good health and CMV-seronegative.

V gene TRBV5-4 combines with J gene TRBJ2-1; tentative D call: TRBD1 (7 bases). The CDR3 is 14 amino acids. The V end was cut by 4 bases, the J end by 5 bases, with 13 bases between. Looked up from germline, CDR1 is SGHNT and CDR2 is YYREEE (reference sequence). This chain's CDR3 is CASSSQGGDNEQFF. The CDR3 nucleotides read TGTGCCAGCAGCAGCCAGGGGGGCGACAATGAGCAGTTCTTC. The full variable domain, rest sourced from reference TRBV5-4 and TRBJ2-1, is ETGVTQSPTHLIKTRGQQVTLRCSSQSGHNTVSWYQQALGQGPQFIFQYYREEENGRGNFPPRFSGLQFPNYSSELNVNALELDDSALYLCASSSQGGDNEQFFGPGTRLTVL.

The CDR3 sequence is CASSFRARAYGYTF. In nucleotides, the CDR3 is TGTGCCAGCAGTTTCAGGGCAAGGGCCTATGGCTACACCTTC. The V and J genes are TRBV28 and TRBJ1-2; TRBD1 is a possible D gene (5 bases). Germline CDR1 is MDHEN and CDR2 is SYDVKM. V was trimmed by 3 bases and J by 4 bases, leaving 12 bases between them. The CDR3 is made up of 14 amino acids.

The chain uses TRBV7-2 and TRBJ2-5, with 15 bases lining up with TRBD2. Germline V gene lookup returns CDR1 SGHTA and CDR2 FQGNSA. J lost 5 bases, V lost 5 bases, and 6 bases had no gene match. CDR3 length: 16 amino acids. The CDR3 loop is CASSLTGTSGGETQYF. CDR3 nucleotide sequence: TGTGCCAGCAGCCTAACCGGGACTAGCGGGGGGGAGACCCAGTACTTC.

The chain is built from TRBV4-2 and TRBJ2-3, with 9 bases fitting TRBD2. The CDR3 totals 17 residues. The V gene end was trimmed by 4 bases and the J gene end by 6 bases; junction bases not matched to a gene: 14. Germline-derived CDR1 and CDR2 are LGHNA and YNFKEQ. The CDR3 here is CASSRTSGRTVDDTQYF. The CDR3 region has the DNA TGTGCCAGCAGCCGAACGAGCGGGAGGACTGTGGATGATACGCAGTATTTT.

V and J are TRBV5-4 and TRBJ2-7; tentatively, D is TRBD1 (6 bases). The CDR3 totals 14 residues. From germline, CDR1 is SGHNT and CDR2 YYREEE (reference sequence). V was shortened by 4 bases and J by 6 bases, with 17 bases between the two germline ends. CDR3 residues: CASSPDPNRVEQYF. The CDR3 nucleotides read TGTGCCAGCAGCCCAGACCCAAACAGGGTCGAGCAGTACTTC.

This chain uses TRBV18 with TRBJ1-4; TRBD1 agrees at 7 bases. The CDR3 is 15 residues long. J was trimmed by 3 bases and V by 5 bases; bases with no gene match: 6. Germline V gene lookup returns CDR1 KGHSH and CDR2 LQKENI. DNA for the CDR3: TGTGCCAGCTCATCGACAGGGAAGGCTAATGAAAAACTGTTTTTT. Amino acid sequence: CASSSTGKANEKLFF. The full variable domain, with the rest looked up from reference TRBV18 and TRBJ1-4, is NAGVMQNPRHLVRRRGQEARLRCSPMKGHSHVYWYRQLPEEGLKFMVYLQKENIIDESGMPKERFSAEFPKEGPSILRIQQVVRGDSAAYFCASSSTGKANEKLFFGSGTQLSVL.

The DNA of the CDR3 is TGTGCCAGTAGAGCAGGGGACAGGGGCCAAGAGACCCAGTACTTC. Protein product: CASRAGDRGQETQYF. This chain links TRBV19 with TRBJ2-5; TRBD1 matches 10 bases. This CDR3 is built from 15 residues. Germline V gene data show CDR1 as LNHDA and CDR2 as SQIVND (reference sequence). V dropped 6 bases and J dropped 1; count of bases not matched to a gene: 5.

The chain carries TRBV11-2 and TRBJ1-3; 9 nucleotides line up with TRBD1. Germline values: CDR1 SGHAT, CDR2 FQNNGV. This CDR3 has 18 residues. The ends lost 1 base at V and 6 bases at J; junction bases unmatched: 13. CDR3 in amino acids: CASSLVGLGGTGKNTIYF. The CDR3 coding sequence is TGTGCCAGCAGCTTAGTTGGCCTTGGTGGGACAGGGAAAAACACCATATATTTT.

The chain carries TRBV7-2 and TRBJ2-3, with 7 bases lining up with TRBD1. With V trimmed by 8 bases and J by 4 bases, 9 bases remained unmatched. Looked up from germline, CDR1 is SGHTA and CDR2 is FQGNSA. The CDR3 runs 14 residues. CDR3 coding DNA: TGTGCCAGCGGAGTGACAGGGTTTGCAGATACGCAGTATTTT. Its protein product is CASGVTGFADTQYF.

The V gene is TRBV7-2, the J gene TRBJ2-5; 10 positions match TRBD2. CDR1 SGHTA and CDR2 FQGNSA come from the germline V gene. This CDR3 comprises 13 residues. Trimming at V came to 6 bases and at J to 3 bases, leaving 1 base not matched to a gene. CDR3 loop: CASRLAGKETQYF. The DNA for the CDR3 is TGTGCCAGCAGACTAGCGGGAAAAGAGACCCAGTACTTC.